Following are 5 T cell receptor beta chains from one sample sequenced in a study of T cell responses to AZD1222 COVID-19 vaccine. Using immunoSEQ multiplex PCR, the repertoire was profiled, and TCRdb retains in-frame clones only, with some absent. The sample comprises approximately 190,000 clones, around 92% of which are singletons, and approximately 1.5% rests with the top ten. Here the sequenced sample was peripheral blood, taken on day 0 of AZD1222 vaccination. Source of these receptors: an adult in good health.

The J gene is TRBJ1-5, the V gene TRBV2; D gene ambiguous. The CDR3 runs 15 residues. V dropped 0 bases and J dropped 3 bases, with 9 bases sitting between them. Germline V gene sequence: CDR1 SNHLY, CDR2 FYNNEI. Here the CDR3 DNA reads TGTGCCAGCAGTGAAGCGACGGCCATCAATCAGCCCCAGCATTTT. Amino acid sequence: CASSEATAINQPQHF.

The chain couples TRBV6-4 to TRBJ1-6; 9 bases fit TRBD1. Germline V lookup: CDR1 MRHNA, CDR2 SNTAGT. V lost 4 bases, J lost 9 bases, and 7 bases stayed unmatched. This CDR3 is built from 15 residues. The CDR3 DNA follows: TGTGCCAGCAGTGTCACGGGACAGGGCGGTTCACCCCTCCACTTT. It codes for CASSVTGQGGSPLHF.

The CDR3 protein is CASSRTGLAGETQYF. Here the CDR3 DNA reads TGTGCCAGCAGCCGCACGGGACTAGCCGGTGAGACCCAGTACTTC. The chain joins TRBV14 to TRBJ2-5; 9 positions agree with TRBD2. The CDR3 runs 15 residues. The V segment lost 4 bases and the J segment 5 bases; nucleotides outside the gene matches: 8. In germline, CDR1 is SGHDN, CDR2 FVKESK.

The rearrangement links TRBV2 to TRBJ1-3; TRBD1 might be the D (5 bases). CDR1 SNHLY and CDR2 FYNNEI come from the germline V gene. Trimming removed 2 bases from V and 10 bases from J, with 15 bases in between. CDR3 length: 14 amino acids. CDR3 amino acids: CASSEQELGVTIYF. CDR3 coding DNA: TGTGCCAGCAGTGAACAGGAGCTGGGGGTAACCATATATTTT.

The chain couples TRBV5-8 to TRBJ2-2; TRBD1 agrees at 7 bases. V lost 4 bases and J lost 5; bases outside the gene matches: 17. The germline V gene has CDR1 SGHTS and CDR2 YDEGEE. This CDR3 has 18 residues. The CDR3 region is CASSPFGAATGRTGELFF. The CDR3 DNA reads as TGTGCCAGCAGCCCTTTTGGGGCAGCGACAGGGAGAACCGGGGAGCTGTTTTTT.